One T cell receptor beta chain is described in this entry. Participants came from about 24 US areas, aged about 18 to 100 years. This sample is part of a study of blood T cell repertoires in COVID-19. This table comes from immunoSEQ multiplex PCR, and its TCRdb copy is limited to in-frame clones, with some not included. The sample shows under 200,000 clones, approximately 79% of them seen only once. Germline V CDR1 and CDR2: SGHTA, FQGNSA. The CDR3 spans 15 residues. Trimming removed 5 bases from V and 4 bases from J, with 17 bases in between. Source material: PBMCs or T cells enriched from blood (not recorded which). The receptor was isolated from a woman aged 55-70 years with acute COVID-19. This chain uses TRBV7-2 with TRBJ1-2; the D gene is possibly TRBD1 (5 bases). Here the CDR3 reads CASSLHWGEAYGYTF. In DNA form, the CDR3 reads TGTGCCAGCAGCCTACACTGGGGGGAAGCCTATGGCTACACCTTC.